This TCR beta chain emerged from a study of blood T cell repertoires in COVID-19. Study-wide context: Acute and convalescent COVID-19 samples came from the United States, Italy and Spain. The analysed material was cDNA or gDNA that came from T cells, B-cell-depleted T cells, or PBMCs.

Libraries were prepared by immunoSEQ multiplex PCR; TCRdb keeps only in-frame clonotypes and omits some of them. The sample gives approximately 300,000 clones, around 87% of which show up once; about 5.4% is in the top ten. Germline V lookup: CDR1 SNHLY, CDR2 FYNNEI. Deletions cut 4 bases from V and 0 bases from J, with 2 bases between. CDR3 length: 12 residues. Cohort 3 donors were reported recovered after two negative PCRs, clearance, or symptom resolution. The genes are TRBV2 and TRBJ2-3; D is ambiguous. Sequencing input: PBMCs or T cells enriched from blood (not recorded which). The clonotype comes from a woman aged 30 to 39 who had recovered from COVID-19. CDR3 in DNA: TGTGCCAGCAGTGTAAGCACAGATACGCAGTATTTT. It translates to CASSVSTDTQYF.